One and the same sample provided the 12 T cell receptor beta chains below, sequenced in a study of cytomegalovirus exposure and HLA in healthy donors. It was with 60 Vbeta and 13 Jbeta primers that the PCR ran. Repertoires were generated with immunoSEQ multiplex PCR, while TCRdb's copy carries only in-frame clones and drops some. The table shows roughly 230,000 clones, with about nine tenths occurring only once. The sample was PBMCs. The receptor set was obtained from a girl aged 2 to 9 in good health and CMV-seronegative.

The V gene is TRBV30, the J gene TRBJ2-7, with a possible D match to TRBD1 (8 bases). The CDR3 totals 13 residues. V was pared by 2 bases and J by 5 bases, with 13 bases between. CDR1 GTSNPN and CDR2 SVGIG come from the germline V gene (reference sequence). The CDR3 loop is CAWSTGGAHEQYF. CDR3 nucleotides: TGTGCCTGGAGTACAGGGGGGGCTCACGAGCAGTACTTC.

The chain joins TRBV19 to TRBJ2-5; a possible D gene is TRBD1 (5 bases). The germline V gene has CDR1 LNHDA and CDR2 SQIVND (reference sequence). There are 15 residues in the CDR3. With 6 bases removed from V and 2 bases from J, the gap between germline ends came to 16 bases. This CDR3 reads CASSQLGQLQETQYF. The CDR3 bases are TGTGCCAGTAGCCAATTGGGGCAGTTACAAGAGACCCAGTACTTC. The complete variable domain, with remaining parts taken from reference TRBV19 and TRBJ2-5, reads DGGITQSPKYLFRKEGQNVTLSCEQNLNHDAMYWYRQDPGQGLRLIYYSQIVNDFQKGDIAEGYSVSREKKESFPLTVTSAQKNPTAFYLCASSQLGQLQETQYFGPGTRLLVL.

This rearrangement joins TRBV30 to TRBJ1-3, with 7 bases aligning to TRBD1. The CDR3 covers 15 residues. Germline V gene data show CDR1 as GTSNPN and CDR2 as SVGIG (reference sequence). V shed 3 bases and J 0 bases; nucleotides not matched to a gene: 5. CDR3 DNA: TGTGCCTGGAGGGACAGGTCGAGCTCTGGAAACACCATATATTTT. It translates to CAWRDRSSSGNTIYF.

The chain has TRBV5-6 and TRBJ2-5; D is unclear. The CDR3 sequence is 14 residues long. Germline V CDR1 and CDR2: SGHDT, YYEEEE. Trimming stripped 1 base from V and 1 base from J, with 8 bases between. CDR3 in DNA: TGTGCCAGCAGCTTGTGGCAGGTCCAAGAGACCCAGTACTTC. Its protein is CASSLWQVQETQYF.

The table lists this clone with a count of one. The CDR3 here is CASSVPSGSRTDTQYF. Written as DNA, the CDR3 is TGTGCCAGCAGCGTTCCTAGCGGGAGTAGGACAGATACGCAGTATTTT. V gene TRBV9 combines with J gene TRBJ2-3; 10 bases agree with TRBD2. There are 16 residues in the CDR3. From germline, CDR1 is SGDLS and CDR2 YYNGEE. V trimming: 2 bases; J trimming: 3 bases; junction bases outside the gene matches: 6.

V usage is TRBV7-8 and J usage is TRBJ2-1, with 9 bases that match TRBD1. The CDR3 extends over 15 amino acids. Germline lookup yields CDR1 SGHVS and CDR2 FQNEAQ. J lost 8 bases, V lost 5 bases, and 10 bases had no gene match. The CDR3 bases are TGTGCCAGCAGCATACACCGGGACAGGGTCGATGAGCAGTTCTTC. Protein product: CASSIHRDRVDEQFF. Combining the CDR3 with reference TRBV7-8 and TRBJ2-1 gives the whole variable domain GAGVSQSPRYKVAKRGQDVALRCDPISGHVSLFWYQQALGQGPEFLTYFQNEAQLDKSGLPSDRFFAERPEGSVSTLKIQRTQQEDSAVYLCASSIHRDRVDEQFFGPGTRLTVL.

J is TRBJ2-1 and V is TRBV27; 10 bases align to TRBD2. Germline trimming cut 6 bases from V and 8 bases from J; bases unmatched to any gene: 7. Germline assignment: CDR1 MNHEY and CDR2 SMNVEV (reference sequence). The CDR3 consists of 14 residues. The CDR3 is CASRSSGREYEQFF. Written as DNA, the CDR3 is TGTGCCAGCAGAAGCAGCGGGAGGGAGTATGAGCAGTTCTTC.

Only one count was recorded for this clone. The rearrangement uses TRBV11-2 and TRBJ1-3, with 10 bases that match TRBD1. This CDR3 region has 14 residues. Germline values: CDR1 SGHAT, CDR2 FQNNGV. V dropped 6 bases and J dropped 6; count of bases not matched to a gene: 5. CDR3 DNA: TGTGCCAGCAGGTTGGGACAGGGGTCAAACACCATATATTTT. This codes for CASRLGQGSNTIYF.

V gene TRBV6-5 combines with J gene TRBJ2-7, with 11 bases lining up with TRBD1. The J segment lost 3 bases and the V segment lost 6 bases, leaving 1 base of the junction unmatched. This CDR3 is built from 13 residues. The germline gives CDR1 MNHEY, CDR2 SVGAGI. The CDR3 here is CASRDRGHYEQYF. The CDR3 bases are TGTGCCAGCAGGGACAGGGGGCACTACGAGCAGTACTTC.

V usage is TRBV7-6 and J usage is TRBJ2-2; D gene uncertain. CDR1 and CDR2 (germline): SGHVS, FNYEAQ. Trimming left V 3 bases short and J 5 bases short, with 7 bases between. CDR3 length: 13 amino acids. CDR3 bases: TGTGCCAGCAGCTTTCTAGAGACCGGGGAGCTGTTTTTT. It encodes CASSFLETGELFF.

This rearrangement joins TRBV4-2 to TRBJ2-3; 8 nucleotides agree with TRBD2. The V segment lost 0 bases and the J segment 13 bases; nucleotides outside the gene matches: 9. Germline lookup yields CDR1 LGHNA and CDR2 YNFKEQ. The CDR3 loop spans 14 amino acids. As DNA, the CDR3 is TGTGCCAGCAGCCAAGATATGGGCGGTAGCGGGGAGTATTTT. Translated, it gives CASSQDMGGSGEYF.

This clone showed up just once. This chain joins TRBV6-5 and TRBJ1-3, with a possible D match to TRBD1 (6 bases). Trimming took 2 bases from V and 3 from J, leaving 14 bases between them. There are 16 residues in the CDR3. In germline, CDR1 is MNHEY, CDR2 SVGAGI. The CDR3 DNA reads as TGTGCCAGCAGTTACACCGATACAGGGATTGGAAACACCATATATTTT. This sequence encodes CASSYTDTGIGNTIYF.